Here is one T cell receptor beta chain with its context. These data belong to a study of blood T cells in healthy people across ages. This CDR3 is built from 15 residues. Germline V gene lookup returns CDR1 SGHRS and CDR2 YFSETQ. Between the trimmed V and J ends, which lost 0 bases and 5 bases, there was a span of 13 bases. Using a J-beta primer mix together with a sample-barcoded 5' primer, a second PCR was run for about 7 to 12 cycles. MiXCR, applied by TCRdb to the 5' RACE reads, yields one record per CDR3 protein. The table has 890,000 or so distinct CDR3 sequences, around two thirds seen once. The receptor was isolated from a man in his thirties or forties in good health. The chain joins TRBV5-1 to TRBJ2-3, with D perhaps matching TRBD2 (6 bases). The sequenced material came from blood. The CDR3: CASSLGTGGLDTQYF. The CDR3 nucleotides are TGCGCCAGCAGCTTGGGGACCGGAGGGTTAGATACGCAGTATTTT.